This passage covers 30 T cell receptor beta chains from one sample sequenced in a study of OX40 agonist ivuxolimab in advanced cancers. Profiled with immunoSEQ multiplex PCR; TCRdb holds only in-frame clones, not every one. Here the sample spans some 54,000 clones, roughly nine tenths being singletons. Sequenced here: CD4+ or CD8+ T cells sorted from blood, sampled in a trial of the OX40 agonist ivuxolimab. The receptors were sampled from an adult with an advanced solid tumor such as melanoma, head and neck, liver or kidney cancer.

The CDR3 nucleotides are TGCGCCAGCAGCCAAACAGGGGAGGCCTATGGCTACACCTTC. It specifies CASSQTGEAYGYTF. The chain has TRBV4-1 and TRBJ1-2; TRBD1 agrees at 7 bases. Trimming cost V 2 bases and J 4 bases; bases outside gene matches: 4. Germline assignment: CDR1 MGHRA and CDR2 YSYEKL. The CDR3 is made up of 14 amino acids.

This clone was seen once. V and J are TRBV6-5 and TRBJ2-3; D is tentatively TRBD1 or TRBD2 (7 bases each). This CDR3 has 15 residues. Trimming left V 4 bases short and J 3 bases short, with 14 bases between. Germline CDR1 and CDR2: MNHEY and SVGAGI. CDR3 loop: CASSLARGGTDTQYF. The CDR3 nucleotides read TGTGCCAGCAGTTTGGCCAGGGGGGGAACAGATACGCAGTATTTT.

The chain links TRBV15 to TRBJ2-5, with D unclear. Between the trimmed V and J ends, which lost 0 bases and 1 base, there was a span of 6 bases. Germline CDR1 and CDR2: LNHNV and YYDKDF (reference sequence). This CDR3 is 14 amino acids long. The CDR3 loop is CATSRERLQETQYF. CDR3 coding DNA: TGTGCCACCAGCAGAGAACGGCTCCAAGAGACCCAGTACTTC.

J is TRBJ2-1 and V is TRBV30, with D unclear. The CDR3 consists of 16 residues. Germline V gene lookup returns CDR1 GTSNPN and CDR2 SVGIG (reference sequence). The germline V and J ends were trimmed by 1 base and 1 base, with 14 bases remaining between them. CDR3 coding DNA: TGTGCCTGGAGTGGGACGACTCCTATATCCTACAATGAGCAGTTCTTC. Its protein product is CAWSGTTPISYNEQFF.

This chain links TRBV10-2 with TRBJ2-1, with D perhaps TRBD1 (6 bases). The CDR3 extends over 14 amino acids. Germline lookup yields CDR1 WSHSY and CDR2 SAAADI. Trimming stripped 0 bases from V and 7 bases from J, with 10 bases between. CDR3 nucleotides: TGCGCCAGCAGTGAGTCTAACAGGGCGAATGAGCAGTTCTTC. This gives the protein CASSESNRANEQFF.

The chain links TRBV11-2 to TRBJ2-5; D is possibly TRBD1 (6 bases). This CDR3 comprises 15 residues. V lost 5 bases and J lost 2, with 15 bases in between. Germline loops: CDR1 SGHAT, CDR2 FQNNGV. This CDR3 reads CASSTGTTQQETQYF. DNA for the CDR3: TGTGCCAGCAGCACTGGGACAACTCAGCAAGAGACCCAGTACTTC.

V usage is TRBV6-5 and J usage is TRBJ1-1; a weak D match, TRBD1 (6 bases). Germline assignment: CDR1 MNHEY and CDR2 SVGAGI. The length of the CDR3 is 13 residues. Trimming shortened V by 6 bases and J by 7 bases, and 15 bases separated the two germline ends. This CDR3 reads CASSERGISEAFF. CDR3 nucleotide sequence: TGTGCCAGCAGCGAAAGGGGGATCAGTGAAGCTTTCTTT.

This clone was counted a few times. CDR3 coding DNA: TGTGCCATCAGTGAGCGCGACGTCAGGGACACTGAAGCTTTCTTT. It translates to CAISERDVRDTEAFF. The chain combines TRBV10-3 with TRBJ1-1; D is perhaps TRBD1 (5 bases). Germline lookup yields CDR1 ENHRY and CDR2 SYGVKD. V lost 2 bases to trimming and J lost 3 bases, with 13 bases between them. This CDR3 is 15 amino acids long.

The chain employs TRBV19 and TRBJ2-5; a weak D match, TRBD1 (5 bases). This CDR3 has 14 amino acids. V was clipped by 0 bases and J by 4 bases, with 9 bases between them. Germline V gives CDR1 LNHDA, CDR2 SQIVND (reference sequence). This CDR3 reads CASSIDRVGETQYF. The CDR3 region has the DNA TGTGCCAGTAGTATAGACAGGGTGGGAGAGACCCAGTACTTC.

The CDR3 bases are TGTGCCAGCAGCCGGTGGGAGGGGAAGCGGGAAGAGACCCAGTACTTC. Translated: CASSRWEGKREETQYF. J is TRBJ2-5 and V is TRBV7-9, with TRBD2 matching over 7 bases. The V segment lost 5 bases and the J segment 3 bases; nucleotides outside the gene matches: 12. Germline CDR1 is SEHNR and CDR2 is FQNEAQ (reference sequence). CDR3 length equals 16 residues.

The chain is built from TRBV10-1 and TRBJ2-1, with 7 bases fitting TRBD2. J gave up 7 bases and V 0 bases, and 6 bases lay outside the gene matches. Germline CDR1 reads WNHNN; CDR2 reads SYGVQD (reference sequence). This CDR3 has 15 residues. The CDR3 here is CASSESSGVFNEQFF. CDR3 DNA: TGCGCCAGCAGTGAGTCCAGCGGGGTTTTTAATGAGCAGTTCTTC.

Only one count was recorded for this clone. V is TRBV13 and J is TRBJ2-7; maybe TRBD1 (5 bases). V lost 0 bases, J lost 1 base, and 10 bases lay in between. CDR3 length: 15 residues. Germline CDR1 and CDR2: PRHDT and FYEKMQ (reference sequence). CDR3 residues: CASSLGTAVSYEQYF. CDR3 nucleotides: TGTGCCAGCAGCTTAGGGACAGCCGTTTCCTACGAGCAGTACTTC.

To note about this clone: This sequence may be a read error, since a much larger clone differs from it by one base. The chain recombines TRBV19 with TRBJ2-7; tentatively, D is TRBD1 (6 bases). V lost 5 bases to trimming and J lost 2 bases, with 10 bases between them. Germline V gene data show CDR1 as LNHDA and CDR2 as SQIVND (reference sequence). The CDR3 runs 13 residues. The CDR3 DNA sequence: TGTGCCAGTAGTTTGGACAGCGCCTACGAGCAGTACTTC. Amino acid sequence: CASSLDSAYEQYF.

J is TRBJ2-1 and V is TRBV19; tentatively, D is TRBD1 or TRBD2 (5 bases each). This CDR3 comprises 15 residues. Looked up from germline, CDR1 is LNHDA and CDR2 is SQIVND (reference sequence). The V and J ends lost 1 base and 3 bases respectively, with 10 bases between them. This chain's CDR3 is CASSIAGTVYNEQFF. The CDR3 coding sequence is TGTGCCAGTAGTATAGCCGGGACCGTCTACAATGAGCAGTTCTTC.

Here the CDR3 DNA reads TGTGCCAGCAGACCCGGACAGGGAAGGAATGAAAAACTGTTTTTT. As protein: CASRPGQGRNEKLFF. The rearrangement uses TRBV5-6 and TRBJ1-4; 8 bases are shared with TRBD1. Germline CDR1 is SGHDT and CDR2 is YYEEEE. The CDR3 contains 15 residues. V lost 5 bases and J lost 5; bases outside the gene matches: 8.

The chain uses TRBV7-6 and TRBJ2-7, with D possibly TRBD2 on 5 matching bases. V was shortened by 0 bases and J by 2 bases, with 17 bases between the two germline ends. Germline lookup yields CDR1 SGHVS and CDR2 FNYEAQ. This CDR3 is built from 17 residues. CDR3 sequence (DNA): TGTGCCAGCAGCTTAGCCGACCTTCCTGGACTGACCTACGAGCAGTACTTC. Translation: CASSLADLPGLTYEQYF.

The rearrangement links TRBV5-1 to TRBJ2-1; 11 nucleotides match TRBD2. Per germline, CDR1 SGHRS and CDR2 YFSETQ. The CDR3 is 18 amino acids. After removal of 4 bases from V and 7 bases from J, the junction contained 16 bases not matched to a gene. The CDR3 DNA sequence: TGCGCCAGCAGCGAATTTCCCGGCGTGACTAGCGGGGTAAATGAGCAGTTCTTC. Amino acids: CASSEFPGVTSGVNEQFF.

The chain employs TRBV11-2 and TRBJ2-2; possibly TRBD2 for D (6 bases). Germline V CDR1 and CDR2: SGHAT, FQNNGV. The CDR3 runs to 16 residues. Trimming left V 5 bases short and J 4 bases short, with 17 bases between. CDR3 in amino acids: CASSPTWGEGTGELFF. CDR3 bases: TGTGCCAGCAGCCCTACGTGGGGGGAAGGCACCGGGGAGCTGTTTTTT.

The CDR3 reads CASSLGQADTEAFF. CDR3 in DNA: TGTGCCAGCAGCCTAGGTCAGGCGGACACTGAAGCTTTCTTT. The chain carries TRBV9 and TRBJ1-1; D ambiguous. The V end was cut by 4 bases, the J end by 3 bases, with 13 bases between. The germline V gene encodes CDR1 SGDLS and CDR2 YYNGEE. This CDR3 comprises 14 residues. Based on the CDR3 plus reference TRBV9 and TRBJ1-1, the full variable domain is DSGVTQTPKHLITATGQRVTLRCSPRSGDLSVYWYQQSLDQGLQFLIQYYNGEERAKGNILERFSAQQFPDLHSELNLSSLELGDSALYFCASSLGQADTEAFFGQGTRLTVV.

This chain connects TRBV15 to TRBJ1-5, with D perhaps matching TRBD1 (5 bases). Germline assignment: CDR1 LNHNV and CDR2 YYDKDF (reference sequence). Deletions cut 6 bases from V and 5 bases from J, with 26 bases between. The CDR3 is made up of 18 amino acids. The CDR3 region is CATSKQATPSRSDQPQHF. The CDR3 DNA reads as TGTGCCACCAGTAAACAGGCAACACCCTCCAGATCGGATCAGCCCCAGCATTTT.

This chain links TRBV2 with TRBJ2-1; TRBD1 agrees at 9 bases. The CDR3 is made up of 15 amino acids. Germline assignment: CDR1 SNHLY and CDR2 FYNNEI. The V segment lost 4 bases and the J segment 5 bases; nucleotides outside the gene matches: 6. CDR3 amino acids: CASSAGTGTHNEQFF. The CDR3 DNA sequence: TGTGCCAGCAGTGCCGGGACAGGGACCCACAATGAGCAGTTCTTC.

The J gene is TRBJ2-5, the V gene TRBV30; 10 nucleotides match TRBD2. The V gene's germline CDR1 is GTSNPN and CDR2 SVGIG (reference sequence). J gave up 2 bases and V 5 bases, and 5 bases lay outside the gene matches. The CDR3 is 14 residues long. In DNA form, the CDR3 reads TGTGCCTGGGATCGACTAGCGGGTCAAGAGACCCAGTACTTC. Amino acids: CAWDRLAGQETQYF.

The V and J genes are TRBV7-9 and TRBJ1-1; D might be TRBD1 (5 bases). Germline CDR1 reads SEHNR; CDR2 reads FQNEAQ (reference sequence). CDR3 length: 14 residues. Deletions cut 4 bases from V and 2 bases from J, with 11 bases between. CDR3 sequence reads: CASSSSRDNTEAFF. The DNA for the CDR3 is TGTGCCAGCAGCTCGTCCAGGGACAACACTGAAGCTTTCTTT.

This clone was found once. One end of the junction does not line up with germline, which may come from a read error. J is TRBJ2-5 and V is TRBV7-9; D remains ambiguous. The CDR3 is 13 residues long. In germline, CDR1 is SEHNR, CDR2 FQNEAQ (reference sequence). The CDR3: CASSLVGQATQYF. The CDR3, as DNA: TGTGCCAGCAGCTTAGTTGGCCAAGCGACCCAGTACTTC. The full variable domain, with the rest looked up from reference TRBV7-9 and TRBJ2-5, is DTGVSQNPRHKITKRGQNVTFRCDPISEHNRLYWYRQTLGQGPEFLTYFQNEAQLEKSRLLSDRFSAERPKGSFSTLEIQRTEQGDSAMYLCASSLVGQATQYFGPGTRLLVL.

The V call is TRBV7-5, the J call TRBJ2-7; the table's D call, TRBD1, was not checked against the DNA. TRBV7-5 is a known pseudogene. The length of the CDR3 is 16 residues. CDR3: CARSLKGTTISYEQYF. For the CDR3, the DNA is TGTGCCAGAAGCTTAAAAGGGACAACCATCTCCTACGAGCAGTACTTC.

The chain employs TRBV5-4 and TRBJ2-5; 7 bases fit TRBD2. This CDR3 is built from 15 residues. Germline-derived CDR1 and CDR2 are SGHNT and YYREEE (reference sequence). V lost 1 base to trimming and J lost 2 bases; unmatched junction nucleotides: 5. This CDR3 is CASSLMGLPQETQYF. The CDR3 nucleotides read TGTGCCAGCAGCTTGATGGGACTACCTCAAGAGACCCAGTACTTC.

This chain uses TRBV5-1 with TRBJ2-2; possible D gene TRBD1, 6 bases. V gave up 4 bases and J gave up 3 bases, with 19 bases separating them. The CDR3 contains 17 residues. Per the germline V gene, CDR1 is SGHRS and CDR2 is YFSETQ. CDR3: CASSTWTALGDTGELFF. In DNA, the CDR3 is TGCGCCAGCAGCACCTGGACAGCCCTGGGGGACACCGGGGAGCTGTTTTTT.

This chain links TRBV6-4 with TRBJ2-3, with 7 bases fitting TRBD1. This CDR3 is built from 15 residues. Looked up from germline, CDR1 is MRHNA and CDR2 is SNTAGT. V was clipped by 5 bases and J by 5 bases; unmatched bases: 10. The CDR3 DNA follows: TGTGCCAGCAGTCTTACTTCGACAGGGAAAGATACGCAGTATTTT. It translates to CASSLTSTGKDTQYF.

CDR3 bases: TGTGCCAGCAGTTTGGACAGGCCCGAGAGCTCTGGAAACACCATATATTTT. It translates to CASSLDRPESSGNTIYF. The V and J genes are TRBV27 and TRBJ1-3, with 7 bases identical to TRBD1. Germline CDR1 reads MNHEY; CDR2 reads SMNVEV (reference sequence). The CDR3 is 17 residues long. V gave up 3 bases and J gave up 0 bases; unmatched junction bases: 8.

J is TRBJ2-7 and V is TRBV5-8; the D is unclear. This CDR3 has 16 amino acids. Germline lookup yields CDR1 SGHTS and CDR2 YDEGEE. V was cut by 0 bases and J by 0 bases, with 13 bases left in between. The DNA for the CDR3 is TGTGCCAGCAGCTTGGGTCGACGTCTCCTCTCCTACGAGCAGTACTTC. Translation: CASSLGRRLLSYEQYF.